Here is one TCR beta chain with its context. The same CDR3 also results from other DNA sequences found in this sample. The data were obtained in a study of shared clonotypes between healthy human individuals. Profiled with immunoSEQ multiplex PCR; TCRdb holds only in-frame clones, not every one. The sample contains 600,000 to 800,000 clones, over 55% of which appear only once. CDR1 is MDHEN and CDR2 is SYDVKM in the germline V gene. Trimming removed 3 bases from V and 4 bases from J, with 12 bases in between. This CDR3 spans 14 amino acids. Sequencing input: memory CD4+ T cells sorted from blood. Subset denoted: CD45RA-negative fraction. The TCR originated in a woman aged 25 to 39 in good health. The chain is built from TRBV28 and TRBJ1-2; a weak D match, TRBD1 (6 bases). This chain's CDR3 is CASSFSRGGYGYTF. CDR3 DNA: TGTGCCAGCAGTTTTAGCAGGGGAGGCTATGGCTACACCTTC.